The 32 T cell receptor beta chains below all came from one sample that was sequenced in a study of blood T cell repertoires in COVID-19. Here immunoSEQ multiplex PCR was the method, and the copy in TCRdb shows in-frame clones only, minus some. The sample lists hundreds of thousands of clones, approximately 91% occurring once. Sequencing was performed on peripheral blood. These receptors originate from a woman in her forties or fifties with COVID-19, enrolled during active disease.

The chain is built from TRBV9 and TRBJ1-2, with D maybe TRBD1 (5 bases). The ends were cut back, 7 bases at V and 3 bases at J, with 16 bases in the middle. CDR3 length: 14 residues. Germline CDR1 reads SGDLS; CDR2 reads YYNGEE. The CDR3 bases are TGTGCCAGCGCCCAGGGCCGGGGGGACTATGGCTACACCTTC. Translating it yields CASAQGRGDYGYTF.

CDR3: CASSSWASGASTDTQYF. In DNA form, the CDR3 reads TGTGCCAGCAGTTCTTGGGCTAGCGGGGCTAGCACAGATACGCAGTATTTT. The J gene is TRBJ2-3, the V gene TRBV27; TRBD2 matches at 9 bases. The CDR3 sequence is 17 residues long. Germline CDR1 and CDR2: MNHEY and SMNVEV (reference sequence). V dropped 4 bases and J dropped 0; count of bases not matched to a gene: 8.

The V gene is TRBV28, the J gene TRBJ1-2, with D hard to call. Germline V CDR1 and CDR2: MDHEN, SYDVKM. The CDR3 is made up of 14 amino acids. Trimming removed 2 bases at V and 8 bases at J, with 15 bases between. CDR3 bases: TGTGCCAGCAGTTTACCGGGGATCGTTGAGGGCTACACCTTC. Translating gives CASSLPGIVEGYTF.

This clone was seen a handful of times. This sequence joins TRBV4-1 and TRBJ2-3; tentatively, D is TRBD1 (5 bases). The germline CDR1 and CDR2 sequences are MGHRA and YSYEKL. The CDR3 extends over 15 amino acids. V gave up 4 bases and J gave up 3 bases, with 14 bases separating them. CDR3 sequence (DNA): TGCGCCAGCAGCCCCCTTCCTCAGGGTACAGATACGCAGTATTTT. It is translated as CASSPLPQGTDTQYF.

The chain links TRBV29-1 to TRBJ2-7; D possibly corresponds to TRBD2 (5 bases). There are 13 residues in the CDR3. The V end was cut by 4 bases, the J end by 1 base, with 11 bases between. Germline V gives CDR1 SQVTM, CDR2 ANQGSEA. The CDR3 sequence is CSVAPTGSYEQYF. The CDR3 DNA reads as TGCAGCGTTGCTCCGACGGGGTCCTACGAGCAGTACTTC.

V is TRBV7-6 and J is TRBJ1-4; D is uncertain. Trimming removed 3 bases at V and 7 bases at J, with 3 bases between. Looked up from germline, CDR1 is SGHVS and CDR2 is FNYEAQ. The CDR3 is 11 residues long. The CDR3 DNA follows: TGTGCCAGCAGCTTCCGTGAAAAACTGTTTTTT. Amino acid sequence: CASSFREKLFF.

This clone appeared a single time. The chain employs TRBV2 and TRBJ2-7; 11 nucleotides line up with TRBD2. V lost 6 bases and J lost 5; bases outside the gene matches: 9. CDR3 length: 15 residues. Germline V gene lookup returns CDR1 SNHLY and CDR2 FYNNEI. CDR3 DNA sequence: TGTGCCAGCAGAATTAGCGGGGGGGCCGGAGACGAGCAGTACTTC. Its protein is CASRISGGAGDEQYF.

The chain has TRBV6-5 and TRBJ2-3; TRBD1 matches at 9 bases. Germline V gene lookup returns CDR1 MNHEY and CDR2 SVGAGI. The V gene end was trimmed by 5 bases and the J gene end by 7 bases; junction bases not matched to a gene: 7. This CDR3 has 14 amino acids. CDR3 sequence reads: CASSRWTGVNTQYF. CDR3 bases: TGTGCCAGCAGTAGATGGACAGGGGTAAATACGCAGTATTTT.

V gene TRBV12-3 or TRBV12-4 combines with J gene TRBJ1-2; 7 nucleotides agree with TRBD1. Trimming cost V 3 bases and J 6 bases; bases outside gene matches: 4. The CDR3 sequence is 13 residues long. CDR3 bases: TGTGCCAGCAGTTTCGCAGGGGGTAATGGCTACACCTTC. Translating it yields CASSFAGGNGYTF.

This chain joins TRBV6-5 and TRBJ1-2; D not certain. Germline CDR1 is MNHEY and CDR2 is SVGAGI. V shed 7 bases and J shed 5 bases, with 11 bases lying between them. CDR3 length: 12 amino acids. CDR3 nucleotide sequence: TGTGCCAGCACCACGGGGAGGTATGGCTACACCTTC. This codes for CASTTGRYGYTF.

The rearrangement links TRBV27 to TRBJ1-2; D possibly corresponds to TRBD1 (6 bases). This CDR3 is 17 amino acids long. V gave up 1 base and J gave up 4 bases, with 19 bases separating them. The germline gives CDR1 MNHEY, CDR2 SMNVEV (reference sequence). The CDR3 region has the DNA TGTGCCAGCAGTTTATTTGGGTGGGGGGGGCGCCGCTATGGCTACACCTTC. Its protein product is CASSLFGWGGRRYGYTF.

The chain combines TRBV4-2 with TRBJ1-2; D gene uncertain. V was cut by 0 bases and J by 8 bases, with 13 bases left in between. Germline loops: CDR1 LGHNA, CDR2 YNFKEQ. CDR3 size: 14 residues. CDR3 amino acids: CASSQDGRNSGYTF. In DNA, the CDR3 is TGTGCCAGCAGCCAAGACGGGAGGAATTCGGGCTACACCTTC.

The chain links TRBV28 to TRBJ1-6; 7 bases are shared with TRBD1. Unmatched junction bases numbered 7, after V lost 2 bases and J lost 6 bases. Germline V lookup: CDR1 MDHEN, CDR2 SYDVKM. The CDR3 spans 16 residues. The CDR3 DNA sequence: TGTGCCAGCAGTTTAGACAAACAGGGGACTAATTCACCCCTCCACTTT. This gives the protein CASSLDKQGTNSPLHF.

As concerns this clone: Compared with germline, one end of the junction differs, possibly owing to a read error. The chain recombines TRBV18 with TRBJ2-1; 9 nucleotides line up with TRBD1. Germline-derived CDR1 and CDR2 are KGHSH and LQKENI. This CDR3 is built from 17 residues. CDR3 bases: TGTGCCAGCTCACCACGGGGGTGGACAGGGGAGGACAAAGAGCAGTTCTTC. Amino acid sequence: CASSPRGWTGEDKEQFF.

The chain carries TRBV30 and TRBJ1-2, with D possibly matching TRBD1 (6 bases). CDR3 length: 14 amino acids. Trimming took 3 bases from V and 0 from J, leaving 11 bases between them. From germline, CDR1 is GTSNPN and CDR2 SVGIG (reference sequence). The CDR3 protein is CAWSSDRTNYGYTF. DNA of the CDR3: TGTGCCTGGAGCTCAGACAGGACTAACTATGGCTACACCTTC.

This chain uses TRBV9 with TRBJ2-7; a weak D match, TRBD2 (5 bases). Germline V gene data show CDR1 as SGDLS and CDR2 as YYNGEE. V dropped 2 bases and J dropped 6 bases, with 12 bases sitting between them. The CDR3 covers 13 residues. The CDR3 sequence is CASSVNHGSEQYF. CDR3 nucleotide sequence: TGTGCCAGCAGCGTGAACCATGGGAGCGAGCAGTACTTC.

The count of this clone is one. The genes are TRBV7-3 and TRBJ2-1; D gene unclear. Trimming removed 3 bases at V and 8 bases at J, with 8 bases between. CDR1 is SGHTA, CDR2 FQGTGA, per germline. The CDR3 has 12 amino acids. CDR3 sequence reads: CASSFSQDEQFF. The CDR3 DNA sequence: TGTGCCAGCAGCTTCAGCCAGGATGAGCAGTTCTTC.

The V and J genes are TRBV5-6 and TRBJ2-7; D might be TRBD1 (5 bases). This CDR3 contains 18 residues. V lost 4 bases and J lost 0, with 23 bases in between. Germline CDR1 reads SGHDT; CDR2 reads YYEEEE. CDR3 residues: CASSPRWQGIPSSYEQYF. The DNA for the CDR3 is TGTGCCAGCAGCCCAAGGTGGCAGGGTATCCCGAGCTCCTACGAGCAGTACTTC.

The genes are TRBV28 and TRBJ2-4, with 16 bases that match TRBD2. The CDR3 sequence is 16 residues long. V gave up 6 bases and J gave up 8 bases; unmatched junction bases: 7. Per the germline V gene, CDR1 is MDHEN and CDR2 is SYDVKM. The CDR3 reads CASSPGLAGGKDIQYF. CDR3 DNA: TGTGCCAGCAGCCCGGGACTAGCGGGGGGGAAAGACATTCAGTACTTC. Based on the CDR3 plus reference TRBV28 and TRBJ2-4, the full variable domain is DVKVTQSSRYLVKRTGEKVFLECVQDMDHENMFWYRQDPGLGLRLIYFSYDVKMKEKGDIPEGYSVSREKKERFSLILESASTNQTSMYLCASSPGLAGGKDIQYFGAGTRLSVL.

This rearrangement joins TRBV18 to TRBJ2-1; 9 nucleotides align to TRBD1. The CDR3 has 16 amino acids. In germline, CDR1 is KGHSH, CDR2 LQKENI. The V segment lost 3 bases and the J segment 2 bases; nucleotides outside the gene matches: 5. CDR3 in DNA: TGTGCCAGCTCACCCGAACGGGACAGGGCCTACAATGAGCAGTTCTTC. It translates to CASSPERDRAYNEQFF.

This rearrangement joins TRBV9 to TRBJ2-3, with 8 bases fitting TRBD2. J was trimmed by 4 bases and V by 2 bases; bases with no gene match: 6. The V gene's germline CDR1 is SGDLS and CDR2 YYNGEE. This CDR3 contains 15 residues. The CDR3 here is CASSVQAGDADTQYF. The CDR3 DNA follows: TGTGCCAGCAGCGTCCAAGCGGGGGATGCAGATACGCAGTATTTT.

The V and J genes are TRBV27 and TRBJ1-5; D unclear. The germline V gene encodes CDR1 MNHEY and CDR2 SMNVEV (reference sequence). V was pared by 4 bases and J by 5 bases, with 15 bases between. The CDR3 covers 15 residues. The chain's CDR3 is CASSCCGNWDQPQHF. The CDR3 DNA reads as TGTGCCAGCAGTTGCTGCGGAAATTGGGATCAGCCCCAGCATTTT.

This sequence joins TRBV2 and TRBJ1-3; maybe TRBD1 (5 bases). Germline V gives CDR1 SNHLY, CDR2 FYNNEI. Trimming removed 7 bases at V and 2 bases at J, with 9 bases between. The CDR3 has 13 amino acids. The CDR3 spells CASTPDTGNTIYF. CDR3 sequence (DNA): TGTGCCAGCACTCCGGACACTGGAAACACCATATATTTT.

This clone was recorded only once. The rearrangement joins TRBV11-2 to TRBJ2-1; D is possibly TRBD1 (5 bases). The CDR3 is 16 amino acids. Deletions cut 0 bases from V and 3 bases from J, with 12 bases between. Per germline, CDR1 SGHAT and CDR2 FQNNGV. CDR3 in DNA: TGTGCCAGCAGCTTAGAAGGCAGGGAAGGCTACAATGAGCAGTTCTTC. This gives the protein CASSLEGREGYNEQFF. Looking up the rest from reference TRBV11-2 and TRBJ2-1 gives the full variable domain: EAGVAQSPRYKIIEKRQSVAFWCNPISGHATLYWYQQILGQGPKLLIQFQNNGVVDDSQLPKDRFSAERLKGVDSTLKIQPAKLEDSAVYLCASSLEGREGYNEQFFGPGTRLTVL.

The rearrangement joins TRBV7-3 to TRBJ1-1; no firm D call. Germline CDR1 reads SGHTA; CDR2 reads FQGTGA. CDR3 length equals 12 residues. Trimming cost V 4 bases and J 7 bases, with 10 bases left between them. The CDR3, as DNA: TGTGCCAGCAGCTCCGCGGGGAATGAAGCTTTCTTT. The encoded protein is CASSSAGNEAFF.

V and J are TRBV7-3 and TRBJ2-7; TRBD1 aligns across 8 bases. This CDR3 is 14 amino acids long. V lost 3 bases, J lost 2 bases, and 3 bases stayed unmatched. Germline lookup yields CDR1 SGHTA and CDR2 FQGTGA. The DNA of the CDR3 is TGTGCCAGCAGCTTCGGACAGGGTCCCTACGAGCAGTACTTC. Translation: CASSFGQGPYEQYF. Using reference TRBV7-3 and TRBJ2-7 for the parts outside the CDR3, the full variable domain is GAGVSQTPSNKVTEKGKYVELRCDPISGHTALYWYRQSLGQGPEFLIYFQGTGAADDSGLPNDRFFAVRPEGSVSTLKIQRTERGDSAVYLCASSFGQGPYEQYFGPGTRLTVT.

This clone was seen once. The rearrangement links TRBV14 to TRBJ2-4; possible D gene TRBD1, 6 bases. V gave up 1 base and J gave up 8 bases, with 12 bases separating them. Germline V gene data show CDR1 as SGHDN and CDR2 as FVKESK. This CDR3 is 14 amino acids long. CDR3 protein: CASSQATGSHIQYF. The CDR3 coding sequence is TGTGCCAGCAGCCAAGCCACAGGGTCGCACATTCAGTACTTC.

The chain carries TRBV7-3 and TRBJ2-3; possibly TRBD2 for D (5 bases). Trimming cost V 1 base and J 0 bases, with 8 bases left between them. The CDR3 runs to 15 residues. Germline V gene data show CDR1 as SGHTA and CDR2 as FQGTGA. The CDR3 spells CASSLNSASTDTQYF. The CDR3 coding sequence is TGTGCCAGCAGCTTAAATAGCGCTAGCACAGATACGCAGTATTTT.

This clone has just one count. CDR3 nucleotides: TGTGCCACCACGCGGACTAAGTACGACGAGCAGTACTTC. It translates to CATTRTKYDEQYF. This rearrangement joins TRBV15 to TRBJ2-7; the D gene is possibly TRBD2 (6 bases). The CDR3 length is 13 residues. Germline V gene lookup returns CDR1 LNHNV and CDR2 YYDKDF (reference sequence). V lost 7 bases to trimming and J lost 5 bases, with 15 bases between them. Using reference TRBV15 and TRBJ2-7 for the parts outside the CDR3, the full variable domain is DAMVIQNPRYQVTQFGKPVTLSCSQTLNHNVMYWYQQKSSQAPKLLFHYYDKDFNNEADTPDNFQSRRPNTSFCFLDIRSPGLGDTAMYLCATTRTKYDEQYFGPGTRLTVT.

The V gene is TRBV4-1, the J gene TRBJ1-2, with TRBD1 matching 10 bases. The ends lost 2 bases at V and 4 bases at J; junction bases unmatched: 10. Germline CDR1 MGHRA, CDR2 YSYEKL. The CDR3 is 17 residues long. The CDR3 sequence: CASSQPPGTGAFYGYTF. CDR3 DNA: TGCGCCAGCAGCCAACCTCCCGGGACAGGGGCTTTCTATGGCTACACCTTC.

This rearrangement joins TRBV7-6 to TRBJ1-5; possible D gene TRBD1, 6 bases. Trimming left V 6 bases short and J 1 base short, with 10 bases between. The V gene's germline CDR1 is SGHVS and CDR2 FNYEAQ. This CDR3 has 14 residues. The chain's CDR3 is CASSRGGSNQPQHF. CDR3 sequence (DNA): TGTGCCAGCAGTCGAGGGGGAAGCAATCAGCCCCAGCATTTT.

The V and J genes are TRBV13 and TRBJ1-2, with TRBD1 as a possible D gene (5 bases). CDR3 length: 12 residues. The V gene's germline CDR1 is PRHDT and CDR2 FYEKMQ (reference sequence). Trimming cost V 5 bases and J 2 bases, with 6 bases left between them. The CDR3 bases are TGTGCCAGCAGCCAGGGCAACTATGGCTACACCTTC. Its protein product is CASSQGNYGYTF. The full variable domain, its missing parts supplied by reference TRBV13 and TRBJ1-2, is AAGVIQSPRHLIKEKRETATLKCYPIPRHDTVYWYQQGPGQDPQFLISFYEKMQSDKGSIPDRFSAQQFSDYHSELNMSSLELGDSALYFCASSQGNYGYTFGSGTRLTVV.